These 25 T cell receptor beta chains share one sample of origin, sequenced in a study of blood T cell repertoires in COVID-19. Repertoires were generated with immunoSEQ multiplex PCR, while TCRdb's copy carries only in-frame clones and drops some. The profile shows 70,000 to 90,000 clones, approximately 85% of them singletons. Input material: peripheral blood. The receptors here all came from a man in his 60s with acute or convalescent COVID-19.

This chain connects TRBV19 to TRBJ2-7, with a tentative D call TRBD1 (6 bases). The CDR3 extends over 14 amino acids. The V end was cut by 3 bases, the J end by 2 bases, with 11 bases between. Germline CDR1 is LNHDA and CDR2 is SQIVND (reference sequence). The CDR3 DNA reads as TGTGCCAGTAGTATTACAGGGCCCCCCTACGAGCAGTACTTC. Its protein is CASSITGPPYEQYF.

The chain links TRBV3-1 (or the pseudogene TRBV3-2) to TRBJ2-3, with TRBD2 matching over 7 bases. V was clipped by 3 bases and J by 1 base; unmatched bases: 1. Per germline, CDR1 LGHDT and CDR2 YNNKEL (reference sequence). The CDR3 has 14 amino acids. CDR3 nucleotides: TGTGCCAGCAGCCAGGGGGGGGGCACAGATACGCAGTATTTT. Its protein product is CASSQGGGTDTQYF.

The chain joins TRBV5-6 to TRBJ2-1, with TRBD1 matching over 7 bases. This CDR3 comprises 12 residues. Losses at the gene ends were 0 bases for V and 15 bases for J; bases not matched to a gene: 6. Germline CDR1 and CDR2: SGHDT and YYEEEE. As DNA, the CDR3 is TGTGCCAGCAGCTTGGACAGGGGTGTGCCGTTCTTC. This gives the protein CASSLDRGVPFF.

V gene TRBV6-5 combines with J gene TRBJ2-7; 10 bases agree with TRBD1. Trimming at V came to 4 bases and at J to 6 bases, leaving 6 bases not matched to a gene. The CDR3 has 14 amino acids. Germline CDR1 reads MNHEY; CDR2 reads SVGAGI. This CDR3 reads CASSLRTGGGEQYF. The CDR3 DNA reads TGTGCCAGCAGTTTGAGGACAGGGGGGGGCGAGCAGTACTTC.

A single count supports this clone. The V gene is TRBV7-2, the J gene TRBJ2-5, with 8 bases matching TRBD2. The J call is doubtful: the DNA matches TRBJ2-4 better. The CDR3 extends over 15 amino acids. Germline CDR1 reads SGHTA; CDR2 reads FQGNSA. The CDR3 loop reads CASSLAGAGAPIQYF. For the CDR3, the DNA is TGTGCCAGCAGCTTAGCCGGAGCGGGGGCCCCCATTCAGTACTTC.

This chain joins TRBV9 and TRBJ1-6; TRBD1 aligns across 8 bases. V was pared by 4 bases and J by 7 bases, with 16 bases of the junction left unmatched. The CDR3 is 18 residues long. The germline V gene has CDR1 SGDLS and CDR2 YYNGEE. The CDR3 nucleotides read TGTGCCAGCAGCCCAATACCCGGGACAGGAAAAGAGAATTCACCCCTCCACTTT. Protein: CASSPIPGTGKENSPLHF.

This clone appeared once. The chain recombines TRBV29-1 with TRBJ1-5; 8 nucleotides line up with TRBD1. The CDR3 runs to 13 residues. Trimming removed 5 bases from V and 5 bases from J; junction bases left unmatched: 5. The germline gives CDR1 SQVTM, CDR2 ANQGSEA. CDR3 sequence (DNA): TGCAGCGTTTTACAGGGGGAGGATCAGCCCCAGCATTTT. This gives the protein CSVLQGEDQPQHF.

The V call is TRBV11-3, the J call TRBJ2-5; D possibly corresponds to TRBD2 (6 bases). This CDR3 is built from 14 residues. Trimming shortened V by 5 bases and J by 4 bases, and 14 bases separated the two germline ends. Germline lookup yields CDR1 SGHNT and CDR2 YENEEA. CDR3 protein: CASSPGGARETQYF. In DNA, the CDR3 is TGTGCCAGCAGCCCAGGCGGGGCGCGAGAGACCCAGTACTTC. Using reference TRBV11-3 and TRBJ2-5 for the parts outside the CDR3, the full variable domain is EAGVVQSPRYKIIEKKQPVAFWCNPISGHNTLYWYLQNLGQGPELLIRYENEEAVDDSQLPKDRFSAERLKGVDSTLKIQPAELGDSAVYLCASSPGGARETQYFGPGTRLLVL.

The CDR3 reads CASSKSLALADSGETQYF. The CDR3 DNA is TGTGCCAGCAGCAAATCACTCGCTTTAGCGGACTCGGGGGAGACCCAGTACTTC. The rearrangement joins TRBV21-1 to TRBJ2-5; TRBD2 is taken as the D call from the table, unchecked against the DNA. TRBV21-1 represents a pseudogene. This CDR3 comprises 18 residues.

The rearrangement joins TRBV7-9 to TRBJ2-7, with TRBD1 as a possible D gene (7 bases). V gave up 5 bases and J gave up 3 bases, with 20 bases separating them. The CDR3 extends over 16 amino acids. The germline gives CDR1 SEHNR, CDR2 FQNEAQ (reference sequence). The CDR3 sequence: CASSPGAGGISYEQYF. The CDR3 nucleotides read TGTGCCAGCAGCCCGGGGGCAGGGGGTATTAGCTACGAGCAGTACTTC.

V gene TRBV7-6 combines with J gene TRBJ2-6, with unresolved D. Trimming took 1 base from V and 0 from J, leaving 7 bases between them. The germline CDR1 and CDR2 sequences are SGHVS and FNYEAQ. The CDR3 has 16 amino acids. DNA for the CDR3: TGTGCCAGCAGCTTAGGAGCATCCTCTGGGGCCAACGTCCTGACTTTC. Translating gives CASSLGASSGANVLTF.

The rearrangement uses TRBV6-5 and TRBJ2-1; 7 bases map to TRBD2. Germline CDR1 is MNHEY and CDR2 is SVGAGI. The CDR3 runs 15 residues. Unmatched junction bases numbered 7, after V lost 4 bases and J lost 4 bases. The CDR3 is CASSSTGGTYNEQFF. Written as DNA, the CDR3 is TGTGCCAGCAGTTCTACGGGGGGAACTTACAATGAGCAGTTCTTC.

The chain uses TRBV9 and TRBJ2-2; TRBD2 matches at 8 bases. The CDR3 covers 16 residues. V lost 4 bases, J lost 0 bases, and 5 bases stayed unmatched. Germline lookup yields CDR1 SGDLS and CDR2 YYNGEE. Here the CDR3 DNA reads TGTGCCAGCAGCCCCCGACTAGCGCCGAACACCGGGGAGCTGTTTTTT. This encodes CASSPRLAPNTGELFF.

The CDR3 region has the DNA TGTGCCAGCTCACCACGAGACAGGGGCCCCCAAGAGACCCAGTACTTC. This sequence encodes CASSPRDRGPQETQYF. The genes are TRBV18 and TRBJ2-5; 8 bases are a match to TRBD1. V lost 1 base to trimming and J lost 1 base; unmatched junction nucleotides: 5. The CDR3 is 16 residues long. The germline V gene has CDR1 KGHSH and CDR2 LQKENI. The complete variable domain, with remaining parts taken from reference TRBV18 and TRBJ2-5, reads NAGVMQNPRHLVRRRGQEARLRCSPMKGHSHVYWYRQLPEEGLKFMVYLQKENIIDESGMPKERFSAEFPKEGPSILRIQQVVRGDSAAYFCASSPRDRGPQETQYFGPGTRLLVL.

V is TRBV2 and J is TRBJ1-2; no firm D call. V was pared by 6 bases and J by 2 bases, with 10 bases between. The CDR3 loop spans 13 amino acids. Looked up from germline, CDR1 is SNHLY and CDR2 is FYNNEI. For the CDR3, the DNA is TGTGCCAGCAGCCCCAGAACAAACTATGGCTACACCTTC. Its translation: CASSPRTNYGYTF.

The chain joins TRBV12-5 to TRBJ2-3, with 8 positions matching TRBD1. The CDR3 totals 14 residues. The germline V gene encodes CDR1 LGHNT and CDR2 FRNRAP. V shed 6 bases and J 4 bases; nucleotides not matched to a gene: 6. DNA for the CDR3: TGTGCTAGTGGGCGTGCAGGGGGCGCAGATACGCAGTATTTT. It codes for CASGRAGGADTQYF.

This clone was seen more than once but under ten times. The gene calls are TRBV29-1 and TRBJ1-2; no definite D call. Deletions cut 3 bases from V and 2 bases from J, with 19 bases between. The CDR3 sequence is 16 residues long. In germline, CDR1 is SQVTM, CDR2 ANQGSEA. The CDR3 DNA reads TGCAGCGTTGACCCTCTACCCGGGGTCACGAACTATGGCTACACCTTC. As protein: CSVDPLPGVTNYGYTF.

J is TRBJ1-6 and V is TRBV30; 11 nucleotides match TRBD1. Germline assignment: CDR1 GTSNPN and CDR2 SVGIG (reference sequence). The CDR3 contains 15 residues. Germline trimming cut 2 bases from V and 10 bases from J; bases unmatched to any gene: 7. CDR3 nucleotides: TGTGCCTGGAGTTACGGGACAGGGGGAAGGTCACCCCTCCACTTT. It specifies CAWSYGTGGRSPLHF.

The chain links TRBV7-2 to TRBJ2-1; 8 bases map to TRBD2. Germline loops: CDR1 SGHTA, CDR2 FQGNSA. There are 13 residues in the CDR3. The ends lost 8 bases at V and 7 bases at J; junction bases unmatched: 7. The CDR3, as DNA: TGTGCCAGCTCGACTAGCGACGGAAATGAGCAGTTCTTC. Residues: CASSTSDGNEQFF.

J is TRBJ2-7 and V is TRBV30; D is perhaps TRBD1 (5 bases). Germline CDR1 reads GTSNPN; CDR2 reads SVGIG (reference sequence). This CDR3 contains 16 residues. Trimming took off 1 base at V and 0 bases at J, with 16 bases between the two ends. The CDR3 nucleotides read TGTGCCTGGAGTGCCACCGACAGCGACCTCTCCTACGAGCAGTACTTC. It is translated as CAWSATDSDLSYEQYF.

The chain couples TRBV14 to TRBJ2-5; the D gene is possibly TRBD2 (6 bases). CDR3 size: 13 residues. V lost 5 bases to trimming and J lost 7 bases, with 14 bases between them. Germline-derived CDR1 and CDR2 are SGHDN and FVKESK. The CDR3 reads CASSAGTPGTQYF. CDR3 nucleotide sequence: TGTGCCAGCAGCGCAGGGACTCCCGGGACCCAGTACTTC.

V usage is TRBV2 and J usage is TRBJ1-6; D perhaps matches TRBD1 (5 bases). V shed 0 bases and J shed 9 bases, with 12 bases lying between them. CDR1 SNHLY and CDR2 FYNNEI come from the germline V gene. This CDR3 spans 15 amino acids. CDR3 residues: CASSEALQRGSPLHF. The CDR3 region has the DNA TGTGCCAGCAGTGAAGCGCTGCAAAGGGGTTCACCCCTCCACTTT.

The CDR3 protein is CASRRNGTSGVPGRNEQFF. CDR3 nucleotide sequence: TGTGCCAGCAGACGAAACGGGACTAGCGGGGTCCCGGGGAGGAATGAGCAGTTCTTC. V is TRBV7-3 and J is TRBJ2-1, with 13 positions matching TRBD2. The CDR3 has 19 amino acids. Germline values: CDR1 SGHTA, CDR2 FQGTGA. J lost 7 bases, V lost 6 bases, and 18 bases had no gene match.

The J gene is TRBJ2-2, the V gene TRBV25-1; 8 nucleotides match TRBD1. V was pared by 3 bases and J by 4 bases, with 4 bases of the junction left unmatched. Looked up from germline, CDR1 is MGHDK and CDR2 is SYGVNS. The CDR3 spans 15 residues. The CDR3 nucleotides are TGTGCCAGCAGTGACGGACAGGGAGGCACCGGGGAGCTGTTTTTT. Protein: CASSDGQGGTGELFF.

This sequence joins TRBV5-1 and TRBJ2-1; 8 bases are a match to TRBD2. The CDR3 has 16 amino acids. V shed 0 bases, J shed 8 bases, and the junction held 10 bases outside the gene matches. Germline V gene data show CDR1 as SGHRS and CDR2 as YFSETQ. Here the CDR3 DNA reads TGCGCCAGCAGCTTGGGCGGTAGCGGGGCCAGGGATGAGCAGTTCTTC. This translates into CASSLGGSGARDEQFF.